This TCR beta chain is from a study of cytomegalovirus exposure and HLA in healthy donors. In the study overall: The roughly 110 validation repertoires were reported in a later analysis to have been generated on the same platform as the roughly 670 first-cohort repertoires. Notes on the study in general: Later, an analysis found that TCR clusters from the first cohort tended to co-occur in the 130 or so validation repertoires. Usually a TCR sequence was rare, but some public TCRs were found in many donors.

Sequencing used immunoSEQ multiplex PCR; TCRdb keeps in-frame clones, though not all of them. The table has some 250,000 clones, around 87% seen once; the top ten hold around 1.2%. As for this clone: Its specificity is not known.

Sequencing input: PBMCs. This receptor was identified in a woman aged 25 to 39 in good health and CMV-seropositive.

The CDR3 loop is CASSFLADQETQYF. Written as DNA, the CDR3 is TGCGCCAGCAGCTTCTTAGCGGACCAAGAGACCCAGTACTTC. V and J are TRBV5-1 and TRBJ2-5, with a possible D match to TRBD2 (6 bases). The germline CDR1 and CDR2 sequences are SGHRS and YFSETQ. The CDR3 consists of 14 residues. V was pared by 2 bases and J by 0 bases, with 8 bases between.